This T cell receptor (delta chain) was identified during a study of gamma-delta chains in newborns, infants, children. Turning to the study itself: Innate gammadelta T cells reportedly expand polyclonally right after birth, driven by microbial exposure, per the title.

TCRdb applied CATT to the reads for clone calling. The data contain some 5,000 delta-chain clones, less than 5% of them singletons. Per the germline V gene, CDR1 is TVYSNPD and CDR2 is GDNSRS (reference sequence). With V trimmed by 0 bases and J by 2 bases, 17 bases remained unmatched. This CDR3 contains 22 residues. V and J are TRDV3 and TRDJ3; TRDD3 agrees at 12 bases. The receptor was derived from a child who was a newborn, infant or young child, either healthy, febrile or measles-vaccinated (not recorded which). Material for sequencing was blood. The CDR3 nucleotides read TGTGCCTTTAGACAGGCGCTACCAATTGCTGGGGGATACGCCTGGGACACCCGACAGATGTTTTTC. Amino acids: CAFRQALPIAGGYAWDTRQMFF.